The clone carrying this T cell receptor beta chain showed up just once. Its antigen is as yet unknown. The data derive from a study of cytomegalovirus exposure and HLA in healthy donors. Study-level findings and limits: In most subjects, TCR beta sequences reportedly gave accurate predictions of HLA-A and HLA-B alleles. Another analysis was done later, and it associated around 15,000 TCR beta sequences with HLA alleles at 0.05 false discovery rate. The authors considered a cluster of highly shared sequence variants likely to be a sequencing artifact. The presence/absence work took it that sequencing depth was about the same across donors.

The PCR had 60 Vbeta and 13 Jbeta primers. The method was immunoSEQ multiplex PCR; TCRdb's version includes in-frame clones alone and lacks a portion of them. The table records about 260,000 clones, approximately 84% of them present only once. J was trimmed by 6 bases and V by 7 bases; bases with no gene match: 8. CDR3 size: 15 residues. Germline values: CDR1 MNHEY, CDR2 SMNVEV (reference sequence). The genes are TRBV27 and TRBJ2-1; 11 positions match TRBD2. Sequences were obtained from PBMCs. The clonotype was recovered from a woman aged 40 to 50 in good health and CMV-seropositive. The CDR3 is CASKRQLAGVNEQFF. CDR3 sequence (DNA): TGTGCCAGCAAGCGGCAACTAGCGGGAGTCAATGAGCAGTTCTTC.